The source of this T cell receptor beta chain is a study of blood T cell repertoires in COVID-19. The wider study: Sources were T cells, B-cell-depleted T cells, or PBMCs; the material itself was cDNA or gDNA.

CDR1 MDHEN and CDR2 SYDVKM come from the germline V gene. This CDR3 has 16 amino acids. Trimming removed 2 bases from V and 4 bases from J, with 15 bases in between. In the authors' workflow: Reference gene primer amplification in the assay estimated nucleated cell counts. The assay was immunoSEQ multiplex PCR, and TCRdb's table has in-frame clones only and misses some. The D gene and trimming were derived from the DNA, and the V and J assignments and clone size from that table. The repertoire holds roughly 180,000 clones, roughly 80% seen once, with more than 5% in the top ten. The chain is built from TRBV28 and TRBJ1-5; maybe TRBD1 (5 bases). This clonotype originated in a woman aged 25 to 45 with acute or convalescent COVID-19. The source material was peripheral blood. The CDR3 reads CASSLLAGFGNQPQHF. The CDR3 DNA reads TGTGCCAGCAGTTTACTCGCAGGGTTCGGGAATCAGCCCCAGCATTTT.